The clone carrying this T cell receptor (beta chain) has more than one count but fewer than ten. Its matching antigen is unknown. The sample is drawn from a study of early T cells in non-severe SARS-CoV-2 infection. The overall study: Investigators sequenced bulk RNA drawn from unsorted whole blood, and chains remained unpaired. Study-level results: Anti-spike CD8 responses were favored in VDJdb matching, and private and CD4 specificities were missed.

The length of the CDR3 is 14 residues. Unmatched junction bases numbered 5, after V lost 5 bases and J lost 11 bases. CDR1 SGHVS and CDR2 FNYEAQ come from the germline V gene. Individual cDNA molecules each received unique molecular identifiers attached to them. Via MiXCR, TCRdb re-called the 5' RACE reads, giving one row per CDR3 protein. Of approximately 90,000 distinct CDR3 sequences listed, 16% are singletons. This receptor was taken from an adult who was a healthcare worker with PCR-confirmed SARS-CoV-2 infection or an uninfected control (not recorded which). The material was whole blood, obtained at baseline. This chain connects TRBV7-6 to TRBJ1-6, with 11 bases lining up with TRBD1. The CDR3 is CASSRTGGATPLHF. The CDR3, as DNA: TGTGCCAGCAGCCGGACAGGGGGCGCGACACCCCTCCACTTT.